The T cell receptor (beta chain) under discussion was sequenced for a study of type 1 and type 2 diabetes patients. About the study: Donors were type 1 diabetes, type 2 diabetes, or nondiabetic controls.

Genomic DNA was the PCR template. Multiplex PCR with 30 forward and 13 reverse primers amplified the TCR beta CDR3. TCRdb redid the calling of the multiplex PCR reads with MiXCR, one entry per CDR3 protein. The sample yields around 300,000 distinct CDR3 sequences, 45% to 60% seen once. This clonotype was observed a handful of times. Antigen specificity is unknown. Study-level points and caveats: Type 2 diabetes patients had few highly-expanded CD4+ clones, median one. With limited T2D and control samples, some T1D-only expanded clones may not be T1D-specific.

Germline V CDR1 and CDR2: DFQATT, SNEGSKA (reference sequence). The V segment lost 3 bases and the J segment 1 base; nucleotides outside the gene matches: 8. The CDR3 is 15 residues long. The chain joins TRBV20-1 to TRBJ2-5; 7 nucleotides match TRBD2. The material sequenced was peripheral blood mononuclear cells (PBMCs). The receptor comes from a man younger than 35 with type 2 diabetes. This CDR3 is CSASATSEFQETQYF. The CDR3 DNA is TGCAGTGCTAGTGCTACTAGCGAGTTCCAAGAGACCCAGTACTTC.